This is a list of T cell receptor beta chains from one sample in a study of T cell responses to AZD1222 COVID-19 vaccine. TCRdb's table, derived via immunoSEQ multiplex PCR, lists solely in-frame clones and lacks some. The sample has about 130,000 clones; less than 95% are singletons. The specimen was peripheral blood, collected on day 0 of AZD1222 vaccination. The receptors here all came from an adult in good health. CDR3s include the opening cysteine and the closing phenylalanine or tryptophan. A D gene is named only where the DNA matches it firmly.

TRBV3-1/TRBV3-2	TRBJ2-7	NA	TGTGCCAGCAGCCAAGTTGTCGGGGGCTCGGGCGAGCAGTACTTC	CASSQVVGGSGEQYF
TRBV12-5	TRBJ2-1	NA	TGTGCTAGTGGTTTGGTAACCGGGGGCGGAAGCGGTGAGCAGTTCTTC	CASGLVTGGGSGEQFF
TRBV29-1	TRBJ2-7	NA	TGCAGCGGAGCACAGGGTCTAGGGTCCTACGAGCAGTACTTC	CSGAQGLGSYEQYF
TRBV19	TRBJ1-3	NA	TGTGCCAGTTCGCGGGGTTTGGGGGCCTCTGGAAACACCATATATTTT	CASSRGLGASGNTIYF
TRBV9	TRBJ2-3	TRBD2	TGTGCCAGCAGCCTATTCCGGGAGGGCACAACAGATACGCAGTATTTT	CASSLFREGTTDTQYF
TRBV6-5	TRBJ1-5	TRBD1	TGTGCCGGTGGGGCAGGGGGGCTTCAGCCCCAGCATTTT	CAGGAGGLQPQHF
TRBV16	TRBJ1-4	NA	TGTGCCAGCAGCCAACCGACGGCCGCTCGGGTGCAAAAACTGTTTTTT	CASSQPTAARVQKLFF
TRBV7-3	TRBJ2-6	NA	TGTGCCAGCAGCTTATGGGTTGGAGGGACGGCCTTTGTCTCTGGGGCCAACGTCCTGACTTTC	CASSLWVGGTAFVSGANVLTF
TRBV6-6	TRBJ1-5	NA	TGTGCCAGCAGTTACCCCCTAGGGAGGGCGACTCAGCCCCAGCATTTT	CASSYPLGRATQPQHF
TRBV30	TRBJ1-1	NA	TGTGCCTGGAGCAGGATGCGAGGTGAAGCTTTCTTT	CAWSRMRGEAFF
TRBV30	TRBJ2-7	NA	TGTGCCTGGGCTGAACAGGAATCCTACGAGCAGTACTTC	CAWAEQESYEQYF
TRBV7-2	TRBJ2-5	NA	TGTGCCAGCAGCTTCGGACAGCAAGAGACCCAGTACTTC	CASSFGQQETQYF